This T cell receptor (beta chain) came from a study of T cells after yellow fever vaccination. Study information: Fractions with few cells were prepared using SMART-Seq v4 Ultra Low Input.

This clonotype was seen more than once but under ten times. TCRdb redid the calling of the 5' RACE reads with MiXCR, one entry per CDR3 protein. The sample contains approximately 350,000 distinct CDR3 sequences, roughly 10% of which appear only once. The CDR3 length is 12 residues. V was clipped by 3 bases and J by 6 bases, with 8 bases between them. The source material was PBMCs, sampled on the day of the first yellow fever vaccination. The receptor comes from a man younger than 35 who received the YFV17D yellow fever vaccine. J is TRBJ2-5 and V is TRBV12-3 or TRBV12-4; D might be TRBD1 (5 bases). The CDR3 loop is CASSLGLKTQYF. CDR3 coding DNA: TGTGCCAGCAGTTTGGGGCTGAAGACCCAGTACTTC.